This entry lists 26 T cell receptor beta chains sequenced from one sample in a study of radiotherapy plus CTLA-4 blockade in lung cancer. Clones were read by immunoSEQ multiplex PCR, and TCRdb kept only the in-frame ones, dropping some. The sample shows about 110,000 clones, approximately 81% of them seen only once. The sample was peripheral blood, taken from a patient treated with radiotherapy plus ipilimumab. The receptors originated from a human donor with non-small cell lung cancer that progressed on radiotherapy plus ipilimumab. Some clones in this sample may be carry-over from other donors' samples.

With regard to this clone: The same CDR3 arises from other DNA sequences in this sample as well. The chain employs TRBV11-3 and TRBJ1-1, with D possibly matching TRBD1 (5 bases). The germline V and J ends were trimmed by 0 bases and 3 bases, with 5 bases remaining between them. This CDR3 has 13 residues. Germline lookup yields CDR1 SGHNT and CDR2 YENEEA. The CDR3 DNA reads TGTGCCAGCAGCTTAGACAGGGACACTGAAGCTTTCTTT. This sequence encodes CASSLDRDTEAFF.

The CDR3 region has the DNA TGTGCCAGCAGCTTGGGGGGGGCCCTGGAGACCCAGTACTTC. This encodes CASSLGGALETQYF. The V and J genes are TRBV5-6 and TRBJ2-5; D may correspond to TRBD1 or TRBD2 (6 bases each). The CDR3 sequence is 14 residues long. V lost 0 bases to trimming and J lost 5 bases, with 11 bases between them. Germline loops: CDR1 SGHDT, CDR2 YYEEEE.

The chain uses TRBV7-6 and TRBJ2-1; 7 bases fit TRBD2. Germline CDR1 reads SGHVS; CDR2 reads FNYEAQ. Unmatched junction bases numbered 9, after V lost 4 bases and J lost 6 bases. The CDR3 is made up of 15 amino acids. CDR3 in amino acids: CASSSMLLAGNEQFF. The CDR3, as DNA: TGTGCCAGCAGCTCTATGCTGTTAGCGGGCAATGAGCAGTTCTTC. The whole variable domain, remainder taken from reference TRBV7-6 and TRBJ2-1, is GAGVSQSPRYKVTKRGQDVALRCDPISGHVSLYWYRQALGQGPEFLTYFNYEAQQDKSGLPNDRFSAERPEGSISTLTIQRTEQRDSAMYRCASSSMLLAGNEQFFGPGTRLTVL.

J is TRBJ1-1 and V is TRBV19; D ambiguous. This CDR3 is built from 14 residues. V was clipped by 7 bases and J by 2 bases, with 14 bases between them. The germline V gene encodes CDR1 LNHDA and CDR2 SQIVND (reference sequence). Written as DNA, the CDR3 is TGTGCCAGTACCCAACGTAAAATTAACACTGAAGCTTTCTTT. This codes for CASTQRKINTEAFF.

This chain connects TRBV29-1 to TRBJ2-5; 8 bases map to TRBD1. Germline V CDR1 and CDR2: SQVTM, ANQGSEA. V was clipped by 6 bases and J by 3 bases; unmatched bases: 3. This CDR3 region has 12 residues. Here the CDR3 DNA reads TGCAGCGTGGGGGACAGGAAAGAGACCCAGTACTTC. Protein product: CSVGDRKETQYF.

The CDR3 nucleotides read TGCGCCAGCAGCCTCGGTGAGGACAGTGTAGTCTATGGCTACACCTTC. As protein: CASSLGEDSVVYGYTF. The rearrangement links TRBV4-1 to TRBJ1-2; perhaps TRBD1 as D (6 bases). The V gene's germline CDR1 is MGHRA and CDR2 YSYEKL. Trimming took off 4 bases at V and 4 bases at J, with 19 bases between the two ends. The CDR3 is 16 amino acids.

This chain connects TRBV7-9 to TRBJ1-2, with 7 bases identical to TRBD1. This CDR3 region has 12 residues. The J segment lost 7 bases and the V segment lost 5 bases, leaving 4 bases of the junction unmatched. CDR1 is SEHNR, CDR2 FQNEAQ, per germline (reference sequence). This chain's CDR3 is CASSRQGPGYTF. DNA of the CDR3: TGTGCCAGCAGCCGACAGGGCCCTGGCTACACCTTC.

The gene calls are TRBV4-3 and TRBJ1-2; D is undetermined. V was cut by 3 bases and J by 5 bases, with 22 bases left in between. The length of the CDR3 is 17 residues. Germline values: CDR1 LGHNA, CDR2 YSLEER. The CDR3 reads CASSQGPGERREYGYTF. The CDR3 DNA is TGCGCCAGCAGCCAGGGCCCTGGGGAAAGGAGGGAGTATGGCTACACCTTC.

The sample holds one count of this clone. The gene calls are TRBV6-6 and TRBJ2-7; perhaps TRBD1 as D (6 bases). The germline V gene has CDR1 MNHNY and CDR2 SVGAGI (reference sequence). Trimming pared 2 bases from V and 3 bases from J, leaving 8 bases between. The CDR3 runs to 13 residues. DNA of the CDR3: TGTGCCAGCAGTTACGCGGACAGCTACGAGCAGTACTTC. This translates into CASSYADSYEQYF.

The chain carries TRBV19 and TRBJ2-7; TRBD1 agrees at 9 bases. With 6 bases clipped from V and 3 bases from J, the junction kept 3 bases outside the gene matches. The CDR3 runs to 13 residues. Germline V gives CDR1 LNHDA, CDR2 SQIVND (reference sequence). The CDR3 coding sequence is TGTGCCAGTAGGGTGACAGGGGGCTACGAGCAGTACTTC. This encodes CASRVTGGYEQYF.

This clone was recorded only once. CDR3: CATSTHTGEAFF. The DNA for the CDR3 is TGTGCCACCAGCACGCACACCGGTGAAGCTTTCTTT. This chain uses TRBV15 with TRBJ1-1, with D unclear. V lost 4 bases to trimming and J lost 7 bases, with 10 bases between them. There are 12 residues in the CDR3. The V gene's germline CDR1 is LNHNV and CDR2 YYDKDF (reference sequence).

The chain joins TRBV7-2 to TRBJ1-3, with 8 bases identical to TRBD1. Germline lookup yields CDR1 SGHTA and CDR2 FQGNSA. V gave up 4 bases and J gave up 0 bases; unmatched junction bases: 5. The CDR3 spans 16 residues. The CDR3 sequence is CASSWTGPLSGNTIYF. The CDR3 DNA sequence: TGTGCCAGCAGCTGGACAGGGCCCCTCTCTGGAAACACCATATATTTT. The full variable domain, completed using reference TRBV7-2 and TRBJ1-3, is GAGVSQSPSNKVTEKGKDVELRCDPISGHTALYWYRQSLGQGLEFLIYFQGNSAPDKSGLPSDRFSAERTGGSVSTLTIQRTQQEDSAVYLCASSWTGPLSGNTIYFGEGSWLTVV.

CDR3 region: CASSVEGALSGNTIYF. CDR3 nucleotide sequence: TGTGCCAGCAGCGTAGAAGGGGCTCTCTCTGGAAACACCATATATTTT. This sequence joins TRBV9 and TRBJ1-3; tentative D call: TRBD1 (5 bases). CDR3 length equals 16 residues. Per the germline V gene, CDR1 is SGDLS and CDR2 is YYNGEE. With 0 bases removed from V and 0 bases from J, the gap between germline ends came to 10 bases.

CDR3: CASSSGDVTGYTF. The CDR3 DNA sequence: TGTGCCAGCAGTTCCGGGGACGTTACCGGCTACACCTTC. This chain uses TRBV28 with TRBJ1-2, with a possible D match to TRBD1 (5 bases). The CDR3 length is 13 residues. Trimming pared 4 bases from V and 8 bases from J, leaving 14 bases between. Germline V lookup: CDR1 MDHEN, CDR2 SYDVKM.

This clone was observed once. The V gene is TRBV13, the J gene TRBJ1-2; 10 nucleotides align to TRBD1. Germline trimming cut 5 bases from V and 8 bases from J; bases unmatched to any gene: 11. Per germline, CDR1 PRHDT and CDR2 FYEKMQ (reference sequence). The CDR3 is 15 amino acids. The CDR3 region is CASSPPGQGSLGYTF. CDR3 nucleotides: TGTGCCAGCAGCCCCCCGGGACAGGGGAGTTTGGGCTACACCTTC.

The V call is TRBV2, the J call TRBJ1-6, with D unresolved. Trimming took 5 bases from V and 7 from J, leaving 12 bases between them. This CDR3 has 14 amino acids. CDR1 SNHLY and CDR2 FYNNEI come from the germline V gene. CDR3 bases: TGTGCCAGCAGTTTCCGGGTGCAAAATTCACCCCTCCACTTT. This gives the protein CASSFRVQNSPLHF.

The V call is TRBV7-9, the J call TRBJ2-7; maybe TRBD2 (5 bases). This CDR3 spans 15 amino acids. V was shortened by 5 bases and J by 3 bases, with 17 bases between the two germline ends. Germline loops: CDR1 SEHNR, CDR2 FQNEAQ (reference sequence). CDR3 loop: CASSMTSAGSYEQYF. CDR3 nucleotide sequence: TGTGCCAGCAGCATGACTTCCGCGGGCAGCTACGAGCAGTACTTC.

J is TRBJ1-3 and V is TRBV10-1; D not certain. The germline V and J ends were trimmed by 3 bases and 4 bases, with 7 bases remaining between them. CDR1 WNHNN and CDR2 SYGVQD come from the germline V gene (reference sequence). The CDR3 extends over 13 amino acids. The CDR3 nucleotides are TGCGCCAGCAGTGATAGTTGGGGAAACACCATATATTTT. It specifies CASSDSWGNTIYF.

The chain is built from TRBV12-5 and TRBJ1-2; D is uncertain. CDR1 LGHNT and CDR2 FRNRAP come from the germline V gene. The V and J ends lost 0 bases and 5 bases respectively, with 7 bases between them. The length of the CDR3 is 13 residues. The DNA for the CDR3 is TGTGCTAGTGGTTTGGTAAATGGTTATGGCTACACCTTC. As protein: CASGLVNGYGYTF.

The chain is built from TRBV11-3 and TRBJ2-6; D unresolved. From germline, CDR1 is SGHNT and CDR2 YENEEA. This CDR3 contains 18 residues. With 5 bases removed from V and 5 bases from J, the gap between germline ends came to 22 bases. In DNA form, the CDR3 reads TGTGCCAGCAGCCGGTGCGCCTCTCGACAAAGTCGGGCCAACGTCCTGACTTTC. This sequence encodes CASSRCASRQSRANVLTF.

This sequence joins TRBV6-5 and TRBJ1-1, with TRBD1 matching over 8 bases. V trimming: 2 bases; J trimming: 1 base; junction bases outside the gene matches: 6. The germline V gene has CDR1 MNHEY and CDR2 SVGAGI. CDR3 size: 16 residues. The CDR3: CASSYTGQGENTEAFF. The CDR3 DNA follows: TGTGCCAGCAGTTACACCGGACAGGGTGAGAACACTGAAGCTTTCTTT.

The chain uses TRBV29-1 and TRBJ2-7; the match to TRBD2 covers 7 bases. This CDR3 region has 14 residues. Germline CDR1 and CDR2: SQVTM and ANQGSEA. V shed 2 bases and J 6 bases; nucleotides not matched to a gene: 10. In DNA, the CDR3 is TGCAGCGTTGAAAGGGAGGGTCTTCGGGGCGAGCAGTACTTC. Amino acid sequence: CSVEREGLRGEQYF.

This clone has only a few counts. The V gene is TRBV5-4, the J gene TRBJ1-1; perhaps TRBD1 as D (6 bases). Looked up from germline, CDR1 is SGHNT and CDR2 is YYREEE (reference sequence). The CDR3 is 14 amino acids. V was clipped by 3 bases and J by 0 bases, with 9 bases between them. The DNA for the CDR3 is TGTGCCAGCAGCTGGGACACTATGAACACTGAAGCTTTCTTT. Its translation: CASSWDTMNTEAFF.

The CDR3 DNA follows: TGTGCCAGCAGCTTAGGGCCCGCAGGGGGTGGCTACACCTTC. Residues: CASSLGPAGGGYTF. This chain joins TRBV7-2 and TRBJ1-2; 7 bases match TRBD1. J lost 7 bases, V lost 1 base, and 6 bases had no gene match. This CDR3 is built from 14 residues. The V gene's germline CDR1 is SGHTA and CDR2 FQGNSA.

The chain has TRBV27 and TRBJ2-2; D unclear. The CDR3 spans 16 residues. Germline-derived CDR1 and CDR2 are MNHEY and SMNVEV (reference sequence). Trimming removed 5 bases from V and 0 bases from J, with 13 bases in between. CDR3 amino acids: CASSPGPGANTGELFF. In nucleotides, the CDR3 is TGTGCCAGCAGTCCCGGTCCCGGAGCGAACACCGGGGAGCTGTTTTTT.

As DNA, the CDR3 is TGTGCCAGCAGTTACGCGGCGACAGGGGGCTCGACACCCCTCCACTTT. As protein: CASSYAATGGSTPLHF. V is TRBV6-5 and J is TRBJ1-6; 10 bases agree with TRBD1. V lost 2 bases to trimming and J lost 11 bases; unmatched junction nucleotides: 9. The CDR3 totals 16 residues. Per the germline V gene, CDR1 is MNHEY and CDR2 is SVGAGI.